A single sample is the source of the 19 T cell receptor beta chains below, sequenced in a study of beta chain features in type 1 diabetes. The investigators reverse transcribed all of the isolated RNA, so they sequenced expressed TCRB transcripts. TCRdb's copy holds only in-frame clones and misses some; the assay was immunoSEQ multiplex PCR. The repertoire holds a few hundred thousand clones, with less than 15% as singletons. What was sequenced was naive CD4+ T cells from blood. All receptors come from a woman between 18 and 30 years old in good health.

This clone occurred a few times. The rearrangement uses TRBV30 and TRBJ1-5, with D possibly matching TRBD1 (6 bases). Trimming removed 2 bases from V and 6 bases from J, with 11 bases in between. The CDR3 spans 13 residues. The germline V gene encodes CDR1 GTSNPN and CDR2 SVGIG (reference sequence). CDR3 amino acids: CAWSKQGTQPQHF. The CDR3 DNA is TGTGCCTGGAGTAAGCAGGGGACTCAGCCCCAGCATTTT.

The chain links TRBV11-2 to TRBJ2-1; TRBD1 matches at 12 bases. The CDR3 spans 16 residues. Trimming at V came to 1 base and at J to 4 bases, leaving 2 bases not matched to a gene. Germline V CDR1 and CDR2: SGHAT, FQNNGV. CDR3 coding DNA: TGTGCCAGCAGCTTAGGGGGACAGGGGGCGTACAATGAGCAGTTCTTC. Amino acids: CASSLGGQGAYNEQFF.

There are a few counts of this clone. The rearrangement uses TRBV30 and TRBJ1-1; D is uncertain. V dropped 6 bases and J dropped 3 bases, with 14 bases sitting between them. The CDR3 has 13 residues. CDR1 and CDR2 (germline): GTSNPN, SVGIG (reference sequence). CDR3 bases: TGTGCCTGTGCAGAAGTGTTGGACACTGAAGCTTTCTTT. Translation: CACAEVLDTEAFF.

This clone was counted a few times. The rearrangement links TRBV29-1 to TRBJ2-4, with TRBD1 matching 8 bases. Trimming cost V 6 bases and J 0 bases; bases outside gene matches: 4. Germline loops: CDR1 SQVTM, CDR2 ANQGSEA. This CDR3 has 14 amino acids. The chain's CDR3 is CSVFDRGAKNIQYF. The DNA for the CDR3 is TGCAGCGTCTTCGACAGGGGAGCCAAAAACATTCAGTACTTC. Based on the CDR3 plus reference TRBV29-1 and TRBJ2-4, the full variable domain is SAVISQKPSRDICQRGTSLTIQCQVDSQVTMMFWYRQQPGQSLTLIATANQGSEATYESGFVIDKFPISRPNLTFSTLTVSNMSPEDSSIYLCSVFDRGAKNIQYFGAGTRLSVL.

The rearrangement joins TRBV30 to TRBJ2-7; weak D call: TRBD2 (5 bases). This CDR3 region has 14 residues. Germline V gene lookup returns CDR1 GTSNPN and CDR2 SVGIG (reference sequence). Trimming pared 0 bases from V and 2 bases from J, leaving 11 bases between. CDR3 loop: CAWSVSAGPYEQYF. In nucleotides, the CDR3 is TGTGCCTGGAGTGTAAGCGCGGGTCCCTACGAGCAGTACTTC.

The rearrangement uses TRBV11-1 and TRBJ2-7, with D perhaps matching TRBD2 (6 bases). The V gene lost 5 bases and the J gene lost 3 bases, with 11 bases spanning the gap. CDR3 length: 13 residues. Per germline, CDR1 SGHAT and CDR2 FQDESV (reference sequence). The CDR3 region has the DNA TGTGCCAGCAGCGTCCGGGGGATCTACGAGCAGTACTTC. This gives the protein CASSVRGIYEQYF.

The CDR3 bases are TGCGCCAGCAGCCGCGGACTAGCGGGAGTCGGTGAGCAGTTCTTC. It codes for CASSRGLAGVGEQFF. The chain employs TRBV4-3 and TRBJ2-1, with TRBD2 matching over 13 bases. This CDR3 region has 15 residues. Germline V gene data show CDR1 as LGHNA and CDR2 as YSLEER. Losses at the gene ends were 4 bases for V and 9 bases for J; bases not matched to a gene: 6.

This chain connects TRBV7-2 to TRBJ2-2; D is uncertain. Germline V CDR1 and CDR2: SGHTA, FQGNSA. The CDR3 length is 14 residues. The V and J ends lost 1 base and 3 bases respectively, with 6 bases between them. CDR3 sequence (DNA): TGTGCCAGCAGCTTAGACACATACACCGGGGAGCTGTTTTTT. Translation gives CASSLDTYTGELFF.

This clone turned up a few times. The chain joins TRBV29-1 to TRBJ2-7; 10 bases fit TRBD2. Trimming took 6 bases from V and 5 from J; bases not matched to a gene: 10. This CDR3 contains 14 residues. Germline CDR1 is SQVTM and CDR2 is ANQGSEA. The CDR3 region is CSVRPGLAYHEQYF. In nucleotides, the CDR3 is TGCAGCGTACGTCCGGGACTAGCGTACCACGAGCAGTACTTC.

The gene calls are TRBV30 and TRBJ1-1; 7 bases match TRBD1. Germline loops: CDR1 GTSNPN, CDR2 SVGIG (reference sequence). There are 12 residues in the CDR3. The ends lost 7 bases at V and 1 base at J; junction bases unmatched: 3. Written as DNA, the CDR3 is TGTGCCTCCGGACAGGAGAACACTGAAGCTTTCTTT. It encodes CASGQENTEAFF.

The J gene is TRBJ1-5, the V gene TRBV6-6; TRBD1 might be the D (6 bases). Germline loops: CDR1 MNHNY, CDR2 SVGAGI (reference sequence). This CDR3 is 15 amino acids long. With 6 bases removed from V and 3 bases from J, the gap between germline ends came to 15 bases. The DNA of the CDR3 is TGTGCCAGCAGGAACCAGGGACACATCAATCAGCCCCAGCATTTT. Its translation is CASRNQGHINQPQHF.

A few counts support this clone. The chain carries TRBV28 and TRBJ2-7, with 7 bases identical to TRBD1. The length of the CDR3 is 15 residues. The trim removed 5 bases at V and 2 bases at J, leaving 9 bases unmatched. CDR1 is MDHEN, CDR2 SYDVKM, per germline. The CDR3 nucleotides are TGTGCCAGCAGTATATCAGACAGGGCCCCCTACGAGCAGTACTTC. Translating it yields CASSISDRAPYEQYF.

This sequence joins TRBV7-3 and TRBJ1-5, with TRBD1 as a possible D gene (5 bases). Germline CDR1 reads SGHTA; CDR2 reads FQGTGA. Deletions cut 1 base from V and 5 bases from J, with 12 bases between. This CDR3 is 15 amino acids long. This chain's CDR3 is CASSLRGGADQPQHF. Written as DNA, the CDR3 is TGTGCCAGCAGCTTAAGGGGAGGGGCGGATCAGCCCCAGCATTTT.

This clone was counted a few times. This chain joins TRBV5-1 and TRBJ2-2; 9 bases are a match to TRBD2. Trimming removed 4 bases from V and 0 bases from J; junction bases left unmatched: 4. CDR1 and CDR2 (germline): SGHRS, YFSETQ. The CDR3 has 16 residues. CDR3 in amino acids: CASSVTSGSNTGELFF. The CDR3 coding sequence is TGCGCCAGCAGCGTTACTAGCGGGTCGAACACCGGGGAGCTGTTTTTT.

This chain joins TRBV11-2 and TRBJ2-2, with D perhaps TRBD2 (5 bases). The CDR3 extends over 16 amino acids. The germline V and J ends were trimmed by 4 bases and 6 bases, with 18 bases remaining between them. CDR1 is SGHAT, CDR2 FQNNGV, per germline. The chain's CDR3 is CASSSLAGPVAGELFF. The CDR3 nucleotides read TGTGCCAGCAGCTCGCTAGCCGGGCCGGTAGCCGGGGAGCTGTTTTTT.

The chain links TRBV28 to TRBJ2-3; tentatively, D is TRBD1 (6 bases). Looked up from germline, CDR1 is MDHEN and CDR2 is SYDVKM. Trimming pared 3 bases from V and 3 bases from J, leaving 16 bases between. The CDR3 sequence is 16 residues long. CDR3 sequence: CASSFPPQGSTDTQYF. The CDR3 DNA reads as TGTGCCAGCAGTTTCCCCCCTCAGGGGTCGACAGATACGCAGTATTTT. The variable domain in full, with the rest retrieved from reference TRBV28 and TRBJ2-3, is DVKVTQSSRYLVKRTGEKVFLECVQDMDHENMFWYRQDPGLGLRLIYFSYDVKMKEKGDIPEGYSVSREKKERFSLILESASTNQTSMYLCASSFPPQGSTDTQYFGPGTRLTVL.

The chain couples TRBV9 to TRBJ2-1; 11 positions match TRBD1. The length of the CDR3 is 15 residues. After removal of 4 bases from V and 7 bases from J, the junction contained 7 bases not matched to a gene. Germline CDR1 reads SGDLS; CDR2 reads YYNGEE. The chain's CDR3 is CASSSRGQGENEQFF. The CDR3 coding sequence is TGTGCCAGCAGCTCCCGGGGACAGGGGGAGAATGAGCAGTTCTTC.

This chain connects TRBV2 to TRBJ2-2, with TRBD2 matching 7 bases. CDR3 length: 14 residues. J was trimmed by 5 bases and V by 6 bases; bases with no gene match: 6. Germline V gene lookup returns CDR1 SNHLY and CDR2 FYNNEI. CDR3 sequence reads: CASRGGSGTGELFF. CDR3 nucleotides: TGTGCCAGCAGGGGGGGGAGTGGGACCGGGGAGCTGTTTTTT.

This clone was counted between two and nine times. J is TRBJ2-7 and V is TRBV9; tentative D call: TRBD2 (5 bases). Trimming removed 7 bases at V and 3 bases at J, with 8 bases between. The germline CDR1 and CDR2 sequences are SGDLS and YYNGEE. The CDR3 spans 11 residues. The CDR3 DNA reads as TGTGCCAGCGCAAGCGGCTACGAGCAGTACTTC. Protein sequence: CASASGYEQYF.